A single sample is the source of the 5 T cell receptor beta chains below, sequenced in a study of blood T cell repertoires in COVID-19. TCRdb keeps only in-frame clones here, not all; method: immunoSEQ multiplex PCR. The data contain more than 300,000 clones, around 90% of them seen just once; the ten biggest clones take up 5.5% to 7%. Input material: PBMCs or T cells enriched from blood (not recorded which). Every receptor here comes from a woman in her thirties who had recovered from COVID-19.

The chain joins TRBV3-1 (or the pseudogene TRBV3-2) to TRBJ1-2, with TRBD1 as a possible D gene (5 bases). CDR1 is LGHDT and CDR2 is YNNKEL in the germline V gene (reference sequence). Trimming pared 3 bases from V and 6 bases from J, leaving 11 bases between. There are 13 residues in the CDR3. CDR3 sequence: CASSHRDSHGYTF. The CDR3 DNA is TGTGCCAGCAGCCATAGAGACAGCCATGGCTACACCTTC.

For the CDR3, the DNA is TGTGCCAGCAGCTGGGGGACAGCTGGGGGCTACACCTTC. Encoded protein: CASSWGTAGGYTF. The chain uses TRBV7-9 and TRBJ1-2, with 7 positions matching TRBD1. Trimming at V came to 4 bases and at J to 8 bases, leaving 7 bases not matched to a gene. CDR1 SEHNR and CDR2 FQNEAQ come from the germline V gene (reference sequence). This CDR3 is 13 amino acids long.

This clone was observed a single time. The rearrangement joins TRBV10-3 to TRBJ2-1; tentatively, D is TRBD2 (6 bases). The CDR3 has 13 residues. The V gene lost 10 bases and the J gene lost 8 bases, with 18 bases spanning the gap. Germline CDR1 and CDR2: ENHRY and SYGVKD. In DNA form, the CDR3 reads TGTGCCAGCGGGACCGAACCTGACGATGAGCAGTTCTTC. It yields the protein CASGTEPDDEQFF.

This chain links TRBV7-9 with TRBJ1-6; no definite D call. The CDR3 loop spans 17 amino acids. Trimming removed 10 bases from V and 0 bases from J, with 19 bases in between. Germline values: CDR1 SEHNR, CDR2 FQNEAQ (reference sequence). The CDR3 DNA reads TGTGCCACCGGAGGGAAGGACGGAGCCTCCTATAATTCACCCCTCCACTTT. Translation: CATGGKDGASYNSPLHF.

V usage is TRBV6-2 or TRBV6-3 and J usage is TRBJ1-1; D is unresolved. The CDR3 length is 16 residues. V lost 2 bases and J lost 2, with 15 bases in between. The germline CDR1 and CDR2 sequences are MNHEY and SVGEGT. In nucleotides, the CDR3 is TGTGCCAGCAGTTACGGGGTCAGTACGGGAAACACTGAAGCTTTCTTT. This translates into CASSYGVSTGNTEAFF.